Listed here are 21 T cell receptor beta chains from one sample, sequenced in a study of cytomegalovirus exposure and HLA in healthy donors. The PCR employed 60 Vbeta primers together with 13 Jbeta primers. Clones were sequenced by immunoSEQ multiplex PCR, and TCRdb holds only the in-frame ones, with some missing. The table has around 120,000 clones, roughly 76% seen once. Sequencing was performed on PBMCs. The origin of the receptors is a man over 45 in good health and CMV-seropositive.

The DNA for the CDR3 is TGTGCCAGCAGCTCCGGGACAGGCTACGAGCAGTACTTC. It specifies CASSSGTGYEQYF. The V call is TRBV5-6, the J call TRBJ2-5; 8 bases match TRBD1. The better agreement between TRBJ2-7 and the DNA end casts doubt on the J call. The CDR3 consists of 13 residues. The germline CDR1 and CDR2 sequences are SGHDT and YYEEEE.

The chain is built from TRBV4-1 and TRBJ2-7; TRBD1 matches 7 bases. Germline loops: CDR1 MGHRA, CDR2 YSYEKL. V dropped 2 bases and J dropped 1; count of bases not matched to a gene: 5. The CDR3 is made up of 15 amino acids. The CDR3 DNA reads as TGCGCCAGCAGCCAACACCTGACAGGGTCCTACGAGCAGTACTTC. Translated: CASSQHLTGSYEQYF.

The chain links TRBV28 to TRBJ1-2, with 12 positions matching TRBD1. Germline values: CDR1 MDHEN, CDR2 SYDVKM. This CDR3 is 17 amino acids long. The junction had 14 bases not matched to a gene; V was cut back by 5 bases and J by 7 bases. The CDR3 bases are TGTGCCAGCAGTCTTAACCCCGGGACAGGGGGCGCCTTTGGCTACACCTTC. It codes for CASSLNPGTGGAFGYTF.

V and J are TRBV9 and TRBJ1-3; D is undetermined. Germline loops: CDR1 SGDLS, CDR2 YYNGEE. The V end lost 4 bases, the J end lost 0 bases, and 11 bases lay between the germline ends. The CDR3 contains 15 residues. The CDR3 is CASSPSGLSGNTIYF. CDR3 coding DNA: TGTGCCAGCAGCCCCAGCGGTCTCTCTGGAAACACCATATATTTT.

The rearrangement uses TRBV5-1 and TRBJ2-7; TRBD2 is a possible D gene (6 bases). CDR3 size: 14 residues. Germline V gene lookup returns CDR1 SGHRS and CDR2 YFSETQ. Trimming pared 1 base from V and 2 bases from J, leaving 10 bases between. The CDR3 coding sequence is TGCGCCAGCAGCTTGACCGGGACTGCCTACGAGCAGTACTTC. It codes for CASSLTGTAYEQYF.

About this clone itself: Germline is not matched at one junction end, which may reflect a read error. This chain uses TRBV6-6 with TRBJ2-7; 11 bases align to TRBD1. Germline V gene lookup returns CDR1 MNHNY and CDR2 SVGAGI (reference sequence). CDR3 length: 16 amino acids. CDR3 bases: TGTGCCAGCGGTTACTCACCGGGACAGGGGGTACACGAGCAGTACTTC. Translated: CASGYSPGQGVHEQYF.

J is TRBJ1-1 and V is TRBV4-3; 7 nucleotides agree with TRBD1. The CDR3 is 15 residues long. Per the germline V gene, CDR1 is LGHNA and CDR2 is YSLEER. V lost 0 bases, J lost 2 bases, and 3 bases stayed unmatched. This CDR3 reads CASSQDRGLNTEAFF. The CDR3, as DNA: TGCGCCAGCAGCCAAGATAGGGGGCTAAACACTGAAGCTTTCTTT.

As regards this clone: Lacking the conserved final phenylalanine or tryptophan, this CDR3 likely reflects a read error. V gene TRBV9 combines with J gene TRBJ1-2; 7 bases align to TRBD1. After removal of 3 bases from V and 8 bases from J, the junction contained 13 bases not matched to a gene. The CDR3 has 15 amino acids. Per germline, CDR1 SGDLS and CDR2 YYNGEE. The CDR3 here is CASSAADLLGGGYTL. The CDR3 DNA is TGTGCCAGCAGCGCCGCGGACCTTCTAGGGGGCGGCTACACCCTC.

This clone was detected once. The chain joins TRBV27 to TRBJ2-1, with TRBD2 matching over 15 bases. With 3 bases clipped from V and 7 bases from J, the junction kept 7 bases outside the gene matches. CDR3 length: 17 residues. Germline CDR1 and CDR2: MNHEY and SMNVEV (reference sequence). CDR3 sequence reads: CASSFLGLAGGLNEQFF. DNA of the CDR3: TGTGCCAGCAGTTTCCTCGGACTAGCGGGGGGGTTAAATGAGCAGTTCTTC.

This clone was detected only once. The chain recombines TRBV28 with TRBJ1-2; 8 positions match TRBD1. The CDR3 has 13 amino acids. Per the germline V gene, CDR1 is MDHEN and CDR2 is SYDVKM. The J segment lost 2 bases and the V segment lost 8 bases, leaving 4 bases of the junction unmatched. The CDR3 is CASLAGGNYGYTF. CDR3 in DNA: TGTGCCAGCTTGGCAGGGGGCAACTATGGCTACACCTTC.

The chain carries TRBV4-2 and TRBJ2-2; D is undetermined. This CDR3 has 13 residues. Trimming pared 2 bases from V and 1 base from J, leaving 2 bases between. Germline V CDR1 and CDR2: LGHNA, YNFKEQ. CDR3 DNA: TGTGCCAGCAGCCAACGGAACACCGGGGAGCTGTTTTTT. Translation: CASSQRNTGELFF.

The chain combines TRBV27 with TRBJ1-2; TRBD1 matches at 8 bases. With 2 bases clipped from V and 6 bases from J, the junction kept 11 bases outside the gene matches. Looked up from germline, CDR1 is MNHEY and CDR2 is SMNVEV (reference sequence). The CDR3 length is 16 residues. CDR3 in amino acids: CASSLLPPGGRDGYTF. The CDR3 nucleotides read TGTGCCAGCAGTTTACTTCCCCCAGGGGGCAGGGATGGCTACACCTTC.

This rearrangement joins TRBV7-6 to TRBJ2-7, with TRBD2 matching 12 bases. Trimming at V came to 1 base and at J to 2 bases, leaving 3 bases not matched to a gene. The CDR3 consists of 16 residues. The germline V gene encodes CDR1 SGHVS and CDR2 FNYEAQ. CDR3 region: CASSLGLAGGPYEQYF. CDR3 in DNA: TGTGCCAGCAGCTTAGGGCTAGCGGGGGGGCCCTACGAGCAGTACTTC.

J is TRBJ2-7 and V is TRBV18; 8 bases align to TRBD1. The CDR3 length is 12 residues. V shed 3 bases, J shed 12 bases, and the junction held 7 bases outside the gene matches. Germline assignment: CDR1 KGHSH and CDR2 LQKENI. CDR3 protein: CASSPGQERPYF. The DNA for the CDR3 is TGTGCCAGCTCACCGGGACAGGAGCGGCCGTACTTC.

In DNA, the CDR3 is TGTGCCAGCAGCCGGGACAGGACCTACGAGCAGTACTTC. This encodes CASSRDRTYEQYF. The V gene is TRBV14, the J gene TRBJ2-7; 8 positions agree with TRBD1. Germline V lookup: CDR1 SGHDN, CDR2 FVKESK. The V segment lost 4 bases and the J segment 2 bases; nucleotides outside the gene matches: 1. CDR3 size: 13 residues.

The V gene is TRBV7-2, the J gene TRBJ1-2; 7 bases match TRBD1. The V and J ends lost 5 bases and 4 bases, in that order; junction bases with no gene match: 16. The CDR3 loop spans 17 amino acids. Germline assignment: CDR1 SGHTA and CDR2 FQGNSA. In DNA, the CDR3 is TGTGCCAGCAGCGCCCGGGGTCGGGACAGAACCACCTATGGCTACACCTTC. It yields the protein CASSARGRDRTTYGYTF.

V is TRBV14 and J is TRBJ2-7; D not certain. CDR3 length: 12 residues. The V end lost 1 base, the J end lost 6 bases, and 7 bases lay between the germline ends. Germline CDR1 SGHDN, CDR2 FVKESK. CDR3 nucleotide sequence: TGTGCCAGCAGCCAAGGAGGTAGCGAGCAGTACTTC. Its protein is CASSQGGSEQYF.

The genes are TRBV18 and TRBJ2-5; 9 positions match TRBD1. CDR3 length: 16 residues. Trimming at V came to 3 bases and at J to 5 bases, leaving 10 bases not matched to a gene. Germline assignment: CDR1 KGHSH and CDR2 LQKENI. CDR3 protein: CASSPGPDRGEETQYF. The CDR3 bases are TGTGCCAGCTCACCGGGCCCGGACAGGGGTGAGGAGACCCAGTACTTC.

The chain links TRBV19 to TRBJ1-2; possibly TRBD1 for D (6 bases). The CDR3 has 13 amino acids. CDR1 and CDR2 (germline): LNHDA, SQIVND (reference sequence). Trimming stripped 3 bases from V and 8 bases from J, with 13 bases between. The CDR3 protein is CASSIPAQGGYTF. In DNA, the CDR3 is TGTGCCAGTAGTATTCCGGCACAGGGAGGCTACACCTTC. Full variable domain (missing parts from reference TRBV19 and TRBJ1-2): DGGITQSPKYLFRKEGQNVTLSCEQNLNHDAMYWYRQDPGQGLRLIYYSQIVNDFQKGDIAEGYSVSREKKESFPLTVTSAQKNPTAFYLCASSIPAQGGYTFGSGTRLTVV.

This clone was counted only a few times. This chain connects TRBV29-1 to TRBJ2-3; a weak D match, TRBD1 (7 bases). There are 15 residues in the CDR3. V lost 1 base and J lost 4, with 15 bases in between. Germline lookup yields CDR1 SQVTM and CDR2 ANQGSEA. The CDR3, as DNA: TGCAGCGTTGAAGGTTTCCAGGGGGGTTCAGATACGCAGTATTTT. This sequence encodes CSVEGFQGGSDTQYF.

This chain uses TRBV28 with TRBJ2-7; 15 positions agree with TRBD2. Germline V gene lookup returns CDR1 MDHEN and CDR2 SYDVKM. The CDR3 extends over 14 amino acids. The J segment lost 2 bases and the V segment lost 8 bases, leaving 1 base of the junction unmatched. CDR3 sequence (DNA): TGTGCCAGCGGGACTAGCGGGAGGACCTACGAGCAGTACTTC. It translates to CASGTSGRTYEQYF. Based on the CDR3 plus reference TRBV28 and TRBJ2-7, the full variable domain is DVKVTQSSRYLVKRTGEKVFLECVQDMDHENMFWYRQDPGLGLRLIYFSYDVKMKEKGDIPEGYSVSREKKERFSLILESASTNQTSMYLCASGTSGRTYEQYFGPGTRLTVT.